This entry concerns a single T cell receptor beta chain. The antigen remains unidentified. This sample is drawn from a study of vaccination effects on CD4 cells after COVID-19. Generated by immunoSEQ multiplex PCR, the TCRdb table keeps only in-frame clones and is missing some. Among 55,000 to 65,000 clones listed, 81% were seen once. CDR1 and CDR2 from the germline V gene are LNHDA and SQIVND (reference sequence). This CDR3 is built from 17 residues. J was trimmed by 1 base and V by 3 bases; bases with no gene match: 5. Study-wide findings and caveats: At late timepoints after vaccination, vaccine- and infection-induced clones shrank markedly.

Sequencing in the ViraFEST assay came after antigen-specific CD4+ T cells had been expanded with viral peptide pools, which were used to stimulate PBMC. Subsequent to a culture period of around eleven days, CD4+ T cells were isolated. Vaccine recipients lacked prior SARS-CoV-2 infection and had negative nucleocapsid antibodies. The sample here was CD4+ T cells from PBMCs cultured with HCoV-229E spike peptides, taken before COVID-19 vaccination. This receptor was taken from a human donor who received a COVID-19 vaccine. This chain links TRBV19 with TRBJ2-5; TRBD2 matches at 13 bases. The CDR3 loop reads CASSIHTSGGGQETQYF. The CDR3 DNA is TGTGCCAGTAGTATCCATACTAGCGGGGGGGGCCAAGAGACCCAGTACTTC.